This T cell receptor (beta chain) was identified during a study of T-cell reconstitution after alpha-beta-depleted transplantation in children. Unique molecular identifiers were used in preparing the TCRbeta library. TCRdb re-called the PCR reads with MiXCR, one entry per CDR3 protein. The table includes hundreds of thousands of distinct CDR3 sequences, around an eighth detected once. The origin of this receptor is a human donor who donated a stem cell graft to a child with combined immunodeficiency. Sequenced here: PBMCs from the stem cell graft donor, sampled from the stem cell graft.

CDR3 residues: CASSFGTGGRNTQYF. The CDR3 bases are TGTGCCAGCAGCTTCGGGACAGGGGGCAGGAATACGCAGTATTTT. The chain combines TRBV5-6 with TRBJ2-3; 12 bases match TRBD1. The CDR3 length is 15 residues. CDR1 SGHDT and CDR2 YYEEEE come from the germline V gene. J was trimmed by 7 bases and V by 2 bases; bases with no gene match: 5.